The 16 T cell receptor beta chains reported below all come from one sample, sequenced in a study of Ad26.COV2.S vaccination and SARS-CoV-2 variants. The assay was immunoSEQ multiplex PCR, and TCRdb's table has in-frame clones only and misses some. Of a few hundred thousand clones in the sample, 80% to 90% are singletons; the top ten hold about 3.1%. Stated treatment: roughly 18 received Ad26.COV2.S at low or high dose, single or two shots; about 5 received placebo; per-sample allocation not given. Material that was analyzed had been drawn on day 63 after the first vaccine or placebo injection. Source: peripheral blood, taken in a trial of Ad26.COV2.S vaccine versus placebo. The origin of the receptors is a person between 18 and 65 years old who received the Ad26.COV2.S COVID-19 vaccine or a placebo.

The CDR3 is CASSSVLAEQFF. The CDR3 nucleotides read TGTGCCAGCAGCTCGGTACTAGCGGAGCAGTTCTTC. This chain connects TRBV7-6 to TRBJ2-1; TRBD2 matches 7 bases. Per the germline V gene, CDR1 is SGHVS and CDR2 is FNYEAQ. Trimming took 4 bases from V and 10 from J; bases not matched to a gene: 4. The CDR3 runs 12 residues.

This clone was found a few times. The chain employs TRBV6-4 and TRBJ2-1, with D unclear. The CDR3 is 14 amino acids. Deletions cut 2 bases from V and 8 bases from J, with 13 bases between. Germline CDR1 reads MRHNA; CDR2 reads SNTAGT. CDR3: CASSDPILTHEQFF. In nucleotides, the CDR3 is TGTGCCAGCAGTGACCCCATTTTGACACATGAGCAGTTCTTC.

This clone showed up just once. This rearrangement joins TRBV27 to TRBJ2-7; D tentatively reads TRBD1 or TRBD2 (6 bases each). V was shortened by 7 bases and J by 0 bases, with 13 bases between the two germline ends. Germline assignment: CDR1 MNHEY and CDR2 SMNVEV (reference sequence). This CDR3 comprises 14 residues. The CDR3 here is CASKDRRGSYEQYF. In nucleotides, the CDR3 is TGTGCCAGCAAAGACAGGCGGGGCTCCTACGAGCAGTACTTC.

This CDR3 reads CASSSWARGRTEAFF. CDR3 bases: TGTGCCAGCAGTTCCTGGGCCCGAGGGAGGACTGAAGCTTTCTTT. The chain has TRBV27 and TRBJ1-1; D gene ambiguous. The CDR3 has 15 residues. CDR1 is MNHEY, CDR2 SMNVEV, per germline (reference sequence). Trimming took off 4 bases at V and 5 bases at J, with 17 bases between the two ends.

J is TRBJ1-1 and V is TRBV21-1; TRBD1, the table's D call, was not compared with the DNA. TRBV21-1 is reported as a pseudogene. CDR3 length: 17 residues. The CDR3, as DNA: TGTGCCAGCAGCAATGGCCCAACGGGACAGAAGAACACTGAAGCTTTCTTT. This gives the protein CASSNGPTGQKNTEAFF.

The rearrangement uses TRBV5-4 and TRBJ2-3, with TRBD2 matching 8 bases. Germline CDR1 is SGHNT and CDR2 is YYREEE (reference sequence). V was clipped by 4 bases and J by 5 bases; unmatched bases: 12. This CDR3 comprises 16 residues. The CDR3 nucleotides are TGTGCCAGCAGCCGGGCCGGGGGGGCCTGGGGAGATACGCAGTATTTT. Amino acids: CASSRAGGAWGDTQYF.

The chain couples TRBV2 to TRBJ1-1; D gene uncertain. Germline CDR1 and CDR2: SNHLY and FYNNEI. The V and J ends lost 7 bases and 1 base respectively, with 10 bases between them. The CDR3 spans 13 residues. CDR3 in DNA: TGTGCCAGCACTCGGTCGCCGAACACTGAAGCTTTCTTT. Translated, it gives CASTRSPNTEAFF.

J is TRBJ1-5 and V is TRBV27; D not resolved. The CDR3 spans 15 residues. V was shortened by 3 bases and J by 5 bases, with 14 bases between the two germline ends. The germline CDR1 and CDR2 sequences are MNHEY and SMNVEV (reference sequence). The CDR3 loop reads CASSLSGSGDQPQHF. The CDR3 bases are TGTGCCAGCAGTTTGTCCGGGAGCGGCGATCAGCCCCAGCATTTT.

This sequence joins TRBV11-2 and TRBJ2-1; D uncertain. V was shortened by 5 bases and J by 0 bases, with 14 bases between the two germline ends. Germline V gene lookup returns CDR1 SGHAT and CDR2 FQNNGV. This CDR3 has 16 amino acids. The CDR3 is CASSAFSPGSYNEQFF. DNA for the CDR3: TGTGCCAGCAGCGCCTTCAGTCCTGGCTCCTACAATGAGCAGTTCTTC.

This chain joins TRBV19 and TRBJ1-2, with 9 bases fitting TRBD1. The length of the CDR3 is 15 residues. The germline CDR1 and CDR2 sequences are LNHDA and SQIVND (reference sequence). The junction had 10 bases not matched to a gene; V was cut back by 4 bases and J by 7 bases. The DNA of the CDR3 is TGTGCCAGTAGTACCCGACAGGGGGGTTTGCGTGGCTACACCTTC. It yields the protein CASSTRQGGLRGYTF.

The V call is TRBV19, the J call TRBJ1-1, with TRBD1 matching 7 bases. There are 14 residues in the CDR3. Germline CDR1 reads LNHDA; CDR2 reads SQIVND (reference sequence). J was trimmed by 2 bases and V by 7 bases; bases with no gene match: 7. The CDR3 region is CASTMTGINTEAFF. The CDR3 DNA reads TGTGCCAGTACGATGACAGGGATTAACACTGAAGCTTTCTTT.

For this clone: Other DNA sequences in this specimen translate into the identical CDR3. The gene calls are TRBV6-5 and TRBJ2-7; 12 positions agree with TRBD2. Trimming took 6 bases from V and 2 from J; bases not matched to a gene: 2. Germline V gene sequence: CDR1 MNHEY, CDR2 SVGAGI. The CDR3 has 14 amino acids. The CDR3 here is CASRRTSGAYEQYF. The CDR3 DNA is TGTGCCAGCAGGAGGACTAGCGGGGCCTACGAGCAGTACTTC.

The chain uses TRBV4-3 and TRBJ1-2; 7 bases are shared with TRBD1. The germline V gene encodes CDR1 LGHNA and CDR2 YSLEER. After removal of 0 bases from V and 3 bases from J, the junction contained 7 bases not matched to a gene. This CDR3 spans 16 amino acids. CDR3 region: CASSQDNLGQHYGYTF. The DNA for the CDR3 is TGCGCCAGCAGCCAAGATAATTTGGGACAGCACTATGGCTACACCTTC.

CDR3 residues: CAWSSKGDGYTF. The CDR3, as DNA: TGTGCCTGGTCTTCAAAGGGGGATGGCTACACCTTC. V is TRBV30 and J is TRBJ1-2; possibly TRBD1 for D (6 bases). The CDR3 length is 12 residues. Trimming cost V 5 bases and J 6 bases, with 13 bases left between them. CDR1 and CDR2 (germline): GTSNPN, SVGIG (reference sequence).

V and J are TRBV7-3 and TRBJ1-2; TRBD1 is a possible D gene (5 bases). The CDR3 consists of 13 residues. Trimming took 2 bases from V and 7 from J, leaving 11 bases between them. The germline gives CDR1 SGHTA, CDR2 FQGTGA. CDR3 bases: TGTGCCAGCAGCTTACGGCAGGGTGGTGGCTACACCTTC. It translates to CASSLRQGGGYTF.

The chain uses TRBV12-3 or TRBV12-4 and TRBJ2-7; TRBD2 is a possible D gene (5 bases). The CDR3 consists of 11 residues. Deletions cut 8 bases from V and 0 bases from J, with 5 bases between. In DNA, the CDR3 is TGTGCCAGCGGGAGCTCCTACGAGCAGTACTTC. Translated: CASGSSYEQYF.